This T cell receptor beta chain is drawn from a study of identical twins. Regarding the study as a whole: Conclusions came from cross-sectional statistical analysis, not from following the same donors.

The length of the CDR3 is 18 residues. V shed 8 bases, J shed 5 bases, and the junction held 18 bases outside the gene matches. TCRdb ran MiXCR on the 5' RACE reads and lists one entry per CDR3 protein. The table includes approximately 230,000 distinct CDR3 sequences, roughly 7.1% detected once. This clonotype has only a few counts. Its specificity is not known. The same sample was also used in a study of T cells expressing NK-cell markers. That paper states: Sorted CD3+CD56-NKG2C+, CD3+CD56+NKG2C+ and CD3+CD56+NKG2C- T cells supplied the TCR beta repertoires. Expanded NKG2C+ T cell clones had unclear HCMV specificity.

This clonotype was sampled from a woman aged 18-29 years in good health. The sequencing input was CD8+ T cells sorted from blood. The rearrangement links TRBV12-3 or TRBV12-4 to TRBJ1-1; 12 bases align to TRBD1. The CDR3 DNA follows: TGTGCCAGCGGATTCGTACAAGGGACAGGGGGCGGGTGGACTGAAGCTTTCTTT. This codes for CASGFVQGTGGGWTEAFF.